The present entry profiles one T cell receptor (beta chain) with its context. No antigen is known for it. The data belong to a study of CD8 T cells in Susac syndrome. Whole-study results and caveats: As the study acknowledged, the number of individuals who were part of its TCR sequencing and HLA analysis was relatively small.

Sequencing of TCR beta drew on CD8+ and CD4+ T cells from blood. CD8+ and CD4+ T cells were negatively isolated; TEMRA cells were FACS-enriched. Trimming at V came to 11 bases and at J to 4 bases, leaving 10 bases not matched to a gene. This CDR3 is 13 amino acids long. Germline CDR1 is ENHRY and CDR2 is SYGVKD. Reverse transcription of about 0.5 to 1 ug RNA used random hexamers. It was immunoSEQ multiplex PCR that amplified TCR beta CDR3 across 54 Vbeta and 13 Jbeta. TCRdb re-analysed the immunoSEQ multiplex PCR reads in MiXCR, keeping a single row per CDR3 protein. The sample contains around 130,000 distinct CDR3 sequences, around 85% of which appear only once.

The clonotype was recovered from a human donor with multiple sclerosis. The specimen sequenced was CD8+ T cells from PBMCs. The chain couples TRBV10-3 to TRBJ2-7; 8 bases map to TRBD2. DNA for the CDR3: TGTGCCGCACTAGCGGAACCTGGGTACGAGCAGTACGTC. Encoded protein: CAALAEPGYEQYV.